This T cell receptor beta chain emerged from a study of cytomegalovirus exposure and HLA in healthy donors. Researchers ran the PCR with 60 Vbeta and 13 Jbeta primers. The assay was immunoSEQ multiplex PCR, and TCRdb's table has in-frame clones only and misses some. The repertoire has around 200,000 clones, approximately 80% of them found once; the top ten carry under 1.5%. The CDR3 length is 15 residues. The V and J ends lost 4 bases and 1 base respectively, with 12 bases between them. Germline values: CDR1 SGHTA, CDR2 FQGTGA. The chain has TRBV7-3 and TRBJ2-3, with D perhaps matching TRBD1 (6 bases). The sequencing input was PBMCs. The TCR sequence derives from a girl aged 2 to 9 in good health and CMV-seropositive. In nucleotides, the CDR3 is TGTGCCAGCAGCTGGGGGCGACAGCGCACAGATACGCAGTATTTT. Translated: CASSWGRQRTDTQYF.